The 31 T cell receptor beta chains given below trace back to one sample, sequenced in a study of cytomegalovirus exposure and HLA in healthy donors. The study ran its PCR with 60 Vbeta and 13 Jbeta primers. Sequencing was performed with immunoSEQ multiplex PCR; in TCRdb, only in-frame clones are kept and a portion is missing. The profile shows some 120,000 clones, under 85% of them singletons. The specimen was PBMCs. Every receptor here comes from a woman aged 45 to 65 in good health and CMV-seropositive.

The chain joins TRBV21-1 to TRBJ1-2; TRBD1, the table's D call, was not compared with the DNA. TRBV21-1 is listed as a pseudogene. This CDR3 region has 13 residues. The CDR3 sequence is CARKGQGLYGYTF. CDR3 nucleotide sequence: TGTGCCAGGAAGGGACAGGGGCTCTATGGCTACACCTTC.

Details on this clone: Other DNA sequences in this specimen translate into the identical CDR3. This chain uses TRBV20-1 with TRBJ2-5; D is ambiguous. CDR1 and CDR2 (germline): DFQATT, SNEGSKA (reference sequence). The CDR3 has 11 amino acids. The ends were cut back, 3 bases at V and 2 bases at J, with 4 bases in the middle. The CDR3, as DNA: TGCAGTGCTAGCGGTCAAGAGACCCAGTACTTC. Translating gives CSASGQETQYF.

This clone was recorded a few times. The chain employs TRBV7-2 and TRBJ1-1, with a tentative D call TRBD1 (6 bases). Per the germline V gene, CDR1 is SGHTA and CDR2 is FQGNSA. The CDR3 is 14 amino acids. With 3 bases removed from V and 4 bases from J, the gap between germline ends came to 12 bases. The CDR3 bases are TGTGCCAGCAGCTTCCTTGGGGGCGGCACTGAAGCTTTCTTT. This sequence encodes CASSFLGGGTEAFF.

The chain recombines TRBV4-1 with TRBJ1-2; a possible D gene is TRBD1 (6 bases). V dropped 2 bases and J dropped 4 bases, with 17 bases sitting between them. CDR1 and CDR2 (germline): MGHRA, YSYEKL. The length of the CDR3 is 16 residues. CDR3 DNA sequence: TGCGCCAGCAGCCAAACCTGGACAGATTACTTCTATGGCTACACCTTC. It encodes CASSQTWTDYFYGYTF.

The V gene is TRBV5-1, the J gene TRBJ2-7, with 12 bases lining up with TRBD2. The CDR3 loop spans 16 amino acids. The ends lost 2 bases at V and 5 bases at J; junction bases unmatched: 8. Looked up from germline, CDR1 is SGHRS and CDR2 is YFSETQ. The CDR3 reads CASSFARLAGVDEQYF. CDR3 DNA: TGCGCCAGCAGCTTCGCCCGACTAGCGGGAGTGGACGAGCAGTACTTC.

This sequence joins TRBV5-1 and TRBJ2-5; possibly TRBD2 for D (5 bases). CDR1 SGHRS and CDR2 YFSETQ come from the germline V gene. V shed 7 bases and J shed 1 base, with 11 bases lying between them. The CDR3 has 13 amino acids. As DNA, the CDR3 is TGCGCCAGCTCCCCGGGATCCCAAGAGACCCAGTACTTC. Translating gives CASSPGSQETQYF.

The J gene is TRBJ2-3, the V gene TRBV4-2; D might be TRBD2 (7 bases). The CDR3 is made up of 16 amino acids. The germline CDR1 and CDR2 sequences are LGHNA and YNFKEQ. V was cut by 0 bases and J by 5 bases, with 15 bases left in between. CDR3 in amino acids: CASSQDVAGALDTQYF. In nucleotides, the CDR3 is TGTGCCAGCAGCCAAGATGTGGCGGGGGCCTTAGATACGCAGTATTTT.

The chain uses TRBV19 and TRBJ2-1; 7 positions match TRBD1. Germline lookup yields CDR1 LNHDA and CDR2 SQIVND (reference sequence). V was pared by 7 bases and J by 3 bases, with 9 bases of the junction left unmatched. The CDR3 has 15 residues. The CDR3 loop reads CASKMTGKRYNEQFF. In DNA, the CDR3 is TGTGCCAGTAAGATGACAGGGAAACGCTACAATGAGCAGTTCTTC.

This clone was seen only a few times. The chain links TRBV10-3 to TRBJ1-1; maybe TRBD1 (5 bases). Trimming pared 3 bases from V and 1 base from J, leaving 12 bases between. The CDR3 length is 15 residues. CDR1 is ENHRY and CDR2 is SYGVKD in the germline V gene. CDR3 region: CAISDRAYENTEAFF. In nucleotides, the CDR3 is TGTGCCATCAGTGACAGGGCATATGAGAACACTGAAGCTTTCTTT.

V is TRBV7-8 and J is TRBJ2-5; TRBD1 matches 8 bases. The CDR3 spans 14 residues. Losses at the gene ends were 5 bases for V and 3 bases for J; bases not matched to a gene: 5. The germline CDR1 and CDR2 sequences are SGHVS and FQNEAQ. CDR3 coding DNA: TGTGCCAGCAGCAGGGACAGGTATAAAGAGACCCAGTACTTC. Its protein product is CASSRDRYKETQYF.

This chain connects TRBV6-4 to TRBJ1-2, with 8 nucleotides matching TRBD1. Germline CDR1 reads MRHNA; CDR2 reads SNTAGT. This CDR3 contains 16 residues. The V gene end was trimmed by 2 bases and the J gene end by 4 bases; junction bases not matched to a gene: 9. The CDR3 reads CASSDDGTGGLYGYTF. The CDR3 nucleotides are TGTGCCAGCAGTGACGATGGGACAGGTGGACTCTATGGCTACACCTTC.

The chain couples TRBV30 to TRBJ2-3, with TRBD1 identical over 7 bases. This CDR3 is 15 amino acids long. After removal of 1 base from V and 2 bases from J, the junction contained 6 bases not matched to a gene. The germline V gene encodes CDR1 GTSNPN and CDR2 SVGIG (reference sequence). The CDR3 sequence is CAWSGGGSYTDTQYF. The CDR3 DNA is TGTGCCTGGAGTGGAGGGGGCAGCTACACAGATACGCAGTATTTT.

The chain carries TRBV7-9 and TRBJ2-3, with 13 bases identical to TRBD2. Germline CDR1 SEHNR, CDR2 FQNEAQ (reference sequence). V shed 5 bases and J 8 bases; nucleotides not matched to a gene: 13. The CDR3 has 17 amino acids. The CDR3 region is CASSPGALAGGGGTQYF. The CDR3 DNA follows: TGTGCCAGCAGCCCCGGAGCACTAGCGGGAGGGGGAGGTACGCAGTATTTT.

The gene calls are TRBV10-3 and TRBJ2-1; D gene ambiguous. The CDR3 runs 14 residues. Germline CDR1 ENHRY, CDR2 SYGVKD. Trimming cost V 4 bases and J 4 bases, with 11 bases left between them. CDR3 sequence: CAISVSSLYNEQFF. The DNA for the CDR3 is TGTGCCATCAGTGTTTCAAGCCTATACAATGAGCAGTTCTTC.

V gene TRBV6-5 combines with J gene TRBJ2-1; D gene ambiguous. V dropped 5 bases and J dropped 5 bases, with 7 bases sitting between them. CDR1 is MNHEY, CDR2 SVGAGI, per germline. The CDR3 has 12 residues. CDR3 DNA sequence: TGTGCCAGCAGTGAACAAAACAATGAGCAGTTCTTC. Protein: CASSEQNNEQFF.

The J gene is TRBJ2-3, the V gene TRBV12-5; D gene ambiguous. Germline CDR1 and CDR2: LGHNT and FRNRAP. Trimming left V 6 bases short and J 4 bases short, with 11 bases between. CDR3 length: 13 residues. CDR3 loop: CASGYGQADTQYF. Here the CDR3 DNA reads TGTGCTAGTGGCTATGGCCAGGCAGATACGCAGTATTTT.

The chain links TRBV5-6 to TRBJ2-1; 9 nucleotides align to TRBD1. The germline gives CDR1 SGHDT, CDR2 YYEEEE. The length of the CDR3 is 13 residues. With 3 bases clipped from V and 7 bases from J, the junction kept 2 bases outside the gene matches. In nucleotides, the CDR3 is TGTGCCAGCAGCTCTGGACAGGGGAATGAGCAGTTCTTC. It specifies CASSSGQGNEQFF.

This clone was counted between two and nine times. This chain uses TRBV28 with TRBJ2-3, with 8 bases aligning to TRBD2. CDR3 size: 15 residues. Germline V gene sequence: CDR1 MDHEN, CDR2 SYDVKM. Trimming at V came to 5 bases and at J to 4 bases, leaving 8 bases not matched to a gene. CDR3 sequence reads: CASSASLGLADTQYF. Here the CDR3 DNA reads TGTGCCAGCAGTGCTTCTCTGGGACTAGCAGATACGCAGTATTTT. Variable domain in full (rest from reference TRBV28 and TRBJ2-3): DVKVTQSSRYLVKRTGEKVFLECVQDMDHENMFWYRQDPGLGLRLIYFSYDVKMKEKGDIPEGYSVSREKKERFSLILESASTNQTSMYLCASSASLGLADTQYFGPGTRLTVL.

The J gene is TRBJ2-1, the V gene TRBV5-1; tentative D call: TRBD2 (6 bases). Trimming removed 4 bases from V and 0 bases from J, with 14 bases in between. Germline assignment: CDR1 SGHRS and CDR2 YFSETQ. This CDR3 comprises 16 residues. The CDR3 spells CASSKIAETSYNEQFF. The CDR3 bases are TGCGCCAGCAGCAAAATAGCGGAAACCTCCTACAATGAGCAGTTCTTC.

The V gene is TRBV9, the J gene TRBJ2-1, with a weak D call TRBD2 (5 bases). Looked up from germline, CDR1 is SGDLS and CDR2 is YYNGEE. This CDR3 comprises 14 residues. The ends were cut back, 0 bases at V and 4 bases at J, with 8 bases in the middle. The CDR3 spells CASSVGSGYNEQFF. The CDR3 DNA sequence: TGTGCCAGCAGCGTAGGCAGCGGATACAATGAGCAGTTCTTC.

The V and J genes are TRBV7-9 and TRBJ2-5, with 14 bases aligning to TRBD2. This CDR3 is built from 15 residues. V was clipped by 2 bases and J by 6 bases; unmatched bases: 2. The germline V gene encodes CDR1 SEHNR and CDR2 FQNEAQ (reference sequence). The CDR3 spells CASSLRLAGGQTQYF. In DNA, the CDR3 is TGTGCCAGCAGCTTAAGACTAGCGGGAGGGCAGACCCAGTACTTC.

The V call is TRBV30, the J call TRBJ1-3; a possible D gene is TRBD1 (5 bases). This CDR3 spans 17 amino acids. Germline V gene lookup returns CDR1 GTSNPN and CDR2 SVGIG (reference sequence). Between the trimmed V and J ends, which lost 2 bases and 0 bases, there was a span of 17 bases. The CDR3 DNA is TGTGCCTGGAGTACTTCCGGGACTCCCGCCTCTGGAAACACCATATATTTT. Its translation: CAWSTSGTPASGNTIYF. The variable domain in full, with the rest retrieved from reference TRBV30 and TRBJ1-3, is SQTIHQWPATLVQPVGSPLSLECTVEGTSNPNLYWYRQAAGRGLQLLFYSVGIGQISSEVPQNLSASRPQDRQFILSSKKLLLSDSGFYLCAWSTSGTPASGNTIYFGEGSWLTVV.

This clone was detected only a few times. The rearrangement uses TRBV11-3 and TRBJ2-5; 10 bases fit TRBD2. CDR1 SGHNT and CDR2 YENEEA come from the germline V gene. With 5 bases clipped from V and 4 bases from J, the junction kept 16 bases outside the gene matches. CDR3 length: 18 residues. The CDR3 spells CASSASRGSGGRLETQYF. The CDR3 nucleotides read TGTGCCAGCAGCGCCTCCCGGGGTAGCGGGGGGAGGTTAGAGACCCAGTACTTC.

The chain joins TRBV12-5 to TRBJ1-6; TRBD1 matches at 8 bases. There are 18 residues in the CDR3. V was pared by 1 base and J by 0 bases, with 5 bases of the junction left unmatched. Germline loops: CDR1 LGHNT, CDR2 FRNRAP. The CDR3 here is CASGLDPGGSSYNSPLHF. CDR3 nucleotides: TGTGCTAGTGGTTTGGACCCAGGGGGCAGCTCCTATAATTCACCCCTCCACTTT.

The chain joins TRBV7-3 to TRBJ2-7, with TRBD2 matching 11 bases. V shed 5 bases, J shed 5 bases, and the junction held 14 bases outside the gene matches. In germline, CDR1 is SGHTA, CDR2 FQGTGA. The CDR3 sequence is 17 residues long. The CDR3 DNA is TGTGCCAGCAGCCAAATGACTAGCGGGACCGGTGAGGACGAGCAGTACTTC. This encodes CASSQMTSGTGEDEQYF.

The chain links TRBV7-8 to TRBJ1-1; 8 bases line up with TRBD1. The CDR3 sequence is 14 residues long. Unmatched junction bases numbered 4, after V lost 3 bases and J lost 4 bases. Germline V CDR1 and CDR2: SGHVS, FQNEAQ. The DNA for the CDR3 is TGTGCCAGCAGCTTCCAAGGACAGGGCACTGAAGCTTTCTTT. It codes for CASSFQGQGTEAFF.

The gene calls are TRBV4-3 and TRBJ2-2; 13 bases are shared with TRBD2. The CDR3 spans 19 residues. In germline, CDR1 is LGHNA, CDR2 YSLEER. V dropped 3 bases and J dropped 0; count of bases not matched to a gene: 7. This CDR3 reads CASSHGLAGEGANTGELFF. CDR3 DNA: TGCGCCAGCAGCCATGGACTAGCGGGAGAGGGGGCGAACACCGGGGAGCTGTTTTTT.

This clone was counted a few times. The J gene is TRBJ2-1, the V gene TRBV4-1; D unresolved. This CDR3 spans 14 amino acids. V was pared by 0 bases and J by 12 bases, with 15 bases between. CDR1 MGHRA and CDR2 YSYEKL come from the germline V gene. The CDR3 here is CASSQEERGDGQFF. DNA for the CDR3: TGCGCCAGCAGCCAAGAAGAGCGCGGTGATGGGCAGTTCTTC.

The CDR3 is CASSSRLGGYNEQFF. DNA for the CDR3: TGCGCCAGCAGCTCTAGATTGGGTGGGTACAATGAGCAGTTCTTC. The rearrangement joins TRBV5-1 to TRBJ2-1; D not resolved. The germline V gene has CDR1 SGHRS and CDR2 YFSETQ. Trimming cost V 3 bases and J 4 bases, with 14 bases left between them. This CDR3 comprises 15 residues.

The rearrangement links TRBV7-2 to TRBJ2-1; D is possibly TRBD2 (6 bases). With 5 bases removed from V and 10 bases from J, the gap between germline ends came to 18 bases. This CDR3 spans 14 amino acids. Germline V CDR1 and CDR2: SGHTA, FQGNSA. The DNA of the CDR3 is TGTGCCAGCAGCCTAACCCAAGGAGGGTTGGAGCAGTTCTTC. Encoded protein: CASSLTQGGLEQFF.

The chain couples TRBV5-1 to TRBJ2-1, with a tentative D call TRBD1 (6 bases). V was cut by 4 bases and J by 15 bases, with 17 bases left in between. CDR1 SGHRS and CDR2 YFSETQ come from the germline V gene. This CDR3 spans 12 amino acids. In DNA, the CDR3 is TGCGCCAGCAGCCTAGACCGGGACAATGGGTTCTTC. Protein sequence: CASSLDRDNGFF.